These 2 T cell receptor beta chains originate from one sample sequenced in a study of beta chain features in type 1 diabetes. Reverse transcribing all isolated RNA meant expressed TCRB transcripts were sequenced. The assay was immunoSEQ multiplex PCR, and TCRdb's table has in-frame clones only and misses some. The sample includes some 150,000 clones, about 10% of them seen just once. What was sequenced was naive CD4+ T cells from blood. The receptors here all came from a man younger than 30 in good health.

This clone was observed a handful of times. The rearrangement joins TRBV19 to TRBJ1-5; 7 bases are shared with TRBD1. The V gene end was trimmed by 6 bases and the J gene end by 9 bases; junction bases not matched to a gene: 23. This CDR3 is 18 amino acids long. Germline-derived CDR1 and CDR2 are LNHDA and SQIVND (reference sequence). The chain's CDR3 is CASSPMVGDSTGFGPQHF. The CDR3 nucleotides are TGTGCCAGTAGCCCGATGGTTGGGGACAGCACGGGGTTTGGGCCCCAGCATTTT.

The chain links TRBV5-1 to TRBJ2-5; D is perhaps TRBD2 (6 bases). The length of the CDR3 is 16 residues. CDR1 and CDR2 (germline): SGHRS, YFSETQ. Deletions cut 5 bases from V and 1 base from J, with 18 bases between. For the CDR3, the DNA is TGCGCCAGCAGATTTGGGGGGATGGCCTTCCAAGAGACCCAGTACTTC. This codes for CASRFGGMAFQETQYF.